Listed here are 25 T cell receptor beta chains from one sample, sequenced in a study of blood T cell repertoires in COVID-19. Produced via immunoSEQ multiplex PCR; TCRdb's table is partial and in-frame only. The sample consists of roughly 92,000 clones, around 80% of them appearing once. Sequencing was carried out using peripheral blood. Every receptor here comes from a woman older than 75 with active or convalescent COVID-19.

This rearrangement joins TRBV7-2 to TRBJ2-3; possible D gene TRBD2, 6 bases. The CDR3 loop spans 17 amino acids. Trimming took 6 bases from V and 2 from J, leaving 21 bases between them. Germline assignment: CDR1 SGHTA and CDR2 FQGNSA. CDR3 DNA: TGTGCCAGCAGTTCAGACCTCGGCGGGGCTTTCACAGATACGCAGTATTTT. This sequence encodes CASSSDLGGAFTDTQYF.

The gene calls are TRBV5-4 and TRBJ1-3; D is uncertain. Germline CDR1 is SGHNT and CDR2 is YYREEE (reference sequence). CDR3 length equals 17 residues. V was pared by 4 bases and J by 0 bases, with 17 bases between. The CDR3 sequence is CASSRGGGTNSGNTIYF. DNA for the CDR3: TGTGCCAGCAGCCGGGGTGGCGGCACAAACTCTGGAAACACCATATATTTT.

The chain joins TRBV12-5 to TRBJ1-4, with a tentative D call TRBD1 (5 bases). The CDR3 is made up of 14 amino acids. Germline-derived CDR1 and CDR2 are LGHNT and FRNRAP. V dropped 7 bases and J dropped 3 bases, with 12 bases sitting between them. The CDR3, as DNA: TGTGCTAGTGCCCTAGACAGCCCTAATGAAAAACTGTTTTTT. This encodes CASALDSPNEKLFF.

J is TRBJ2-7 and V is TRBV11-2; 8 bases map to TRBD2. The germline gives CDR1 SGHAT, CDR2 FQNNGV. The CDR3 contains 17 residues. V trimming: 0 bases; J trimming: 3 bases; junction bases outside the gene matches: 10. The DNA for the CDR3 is TGTGCCAGCAGCTTAGATGGGCTTGGACTAGCAGACTACGAGCAGTACTTC. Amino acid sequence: CASSLDGLGLADYEQYF.

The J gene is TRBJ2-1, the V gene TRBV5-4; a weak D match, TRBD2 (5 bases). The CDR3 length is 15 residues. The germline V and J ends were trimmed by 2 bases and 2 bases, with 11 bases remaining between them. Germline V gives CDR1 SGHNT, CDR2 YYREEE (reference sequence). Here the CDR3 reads CASSFGSRAYNEQFF. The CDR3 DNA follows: TGTGCCAGCAGCTTTGGGAGTAGGGCCTACAATGAGCAGTTCTTC.

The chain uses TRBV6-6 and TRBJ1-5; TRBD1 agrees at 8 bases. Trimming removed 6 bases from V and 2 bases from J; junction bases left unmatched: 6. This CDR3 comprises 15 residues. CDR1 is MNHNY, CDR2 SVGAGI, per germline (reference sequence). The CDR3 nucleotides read TGTGCCAGCAGCCAGGGACAGGTGGGCAATCAGCCCCAGCATTTT. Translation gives CASSQGQVGNQPQHF.

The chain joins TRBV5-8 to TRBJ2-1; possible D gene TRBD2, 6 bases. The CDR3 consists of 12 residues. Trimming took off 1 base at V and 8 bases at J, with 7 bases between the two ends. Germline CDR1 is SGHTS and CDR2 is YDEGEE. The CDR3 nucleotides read TGTGCCAGCAGCTTGACGGGAGATGAGCAGTTCTTC. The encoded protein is CASSLTGDEQFF. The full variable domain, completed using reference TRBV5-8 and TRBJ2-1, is EAGVTQSPTHLIKTRGQQATLRCSPISGHTSVYWYQQALGLGLQFLLWYDEGEERNRGNFPPRFSGRQFPNYSSELNVNALELEDSALYLCASSLTGDEQFFGPGTRLTVL.

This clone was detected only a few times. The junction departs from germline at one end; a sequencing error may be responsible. CDR3 sequence reads: CASSLSSGSYEQYF. The CDR3 DNA follows: TGTGCTAGCAGCCTGTCTAGCGGATCCTACGAGCAGTACTTC. The chain uses TRBV7-7 and TRBJ2-7; the match to TRBD2 covers 7 bases. The CDR3 contains 14 residues. The V gene's germline CDR1 is SSHAT and CDR2 FNYEAQ (reference sequence).

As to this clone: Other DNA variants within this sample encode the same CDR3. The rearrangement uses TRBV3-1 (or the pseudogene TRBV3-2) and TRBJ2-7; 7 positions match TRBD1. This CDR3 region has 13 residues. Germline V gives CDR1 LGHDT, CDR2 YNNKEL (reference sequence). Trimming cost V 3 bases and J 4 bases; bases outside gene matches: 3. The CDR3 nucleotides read TGTGCCAGCAGCCATGGGACAGCTTACGAGCAGTACTTC. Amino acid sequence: CASSHGTAYEQYF.

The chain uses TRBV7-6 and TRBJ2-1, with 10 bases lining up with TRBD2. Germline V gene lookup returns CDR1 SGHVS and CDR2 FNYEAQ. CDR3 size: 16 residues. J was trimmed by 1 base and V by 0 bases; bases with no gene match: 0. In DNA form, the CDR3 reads TGTGCCAGCAGCTTAGCTAGCGGGGGGTCCTACAATGAGCAGTTCTTC. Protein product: CASSLASGGSYNEQFF.

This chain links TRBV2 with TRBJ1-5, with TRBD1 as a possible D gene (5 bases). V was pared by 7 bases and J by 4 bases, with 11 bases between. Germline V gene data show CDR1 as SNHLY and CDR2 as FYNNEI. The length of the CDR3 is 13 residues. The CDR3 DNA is TGTGCCAGCATGTTATCAGGGAATCAGCCCCAGCATTTT. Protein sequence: CASMLSGNQPQHF. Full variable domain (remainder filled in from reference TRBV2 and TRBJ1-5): EPEVTQTPSHQVTQMGQEVILRCVPISNHLYFYWYRQILGQKVEFLVSFYNNEISEKSEIFDDQFSVERPDGSNFTLKIRSTKLEDSAMYFCASMLSGNQPQHFGDGTRLSIL.

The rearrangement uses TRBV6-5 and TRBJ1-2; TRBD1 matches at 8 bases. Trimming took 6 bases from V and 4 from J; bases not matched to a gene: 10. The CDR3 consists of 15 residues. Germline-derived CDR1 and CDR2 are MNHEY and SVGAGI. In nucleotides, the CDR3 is TGTGCCAGCAGCCGCACCGGACAGGGCATCTATGGCTACACCTTC. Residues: CASSRTGQGIYGYTF.

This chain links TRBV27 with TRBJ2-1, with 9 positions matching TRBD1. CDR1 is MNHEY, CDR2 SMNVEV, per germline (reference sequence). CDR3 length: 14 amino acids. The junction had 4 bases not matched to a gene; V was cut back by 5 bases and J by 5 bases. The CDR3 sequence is CASSRDRVNNEQFF. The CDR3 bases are TGTGCCAGCAGTCGGGACAGGGTCAACAATGAGCAGTTCTTC.

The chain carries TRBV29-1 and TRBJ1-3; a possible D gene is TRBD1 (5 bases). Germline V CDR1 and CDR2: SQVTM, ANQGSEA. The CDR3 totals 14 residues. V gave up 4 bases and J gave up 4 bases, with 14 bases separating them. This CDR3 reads CSVAPTGRGNTIYF. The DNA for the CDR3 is TGCAGCGTTGCTCCTACAGGCAGGGGAAACACCATATATTTT.

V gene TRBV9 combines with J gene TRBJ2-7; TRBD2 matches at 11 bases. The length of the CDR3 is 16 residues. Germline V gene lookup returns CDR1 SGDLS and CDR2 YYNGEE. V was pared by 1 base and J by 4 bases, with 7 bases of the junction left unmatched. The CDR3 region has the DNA TGTGCCAGCAGCGTAACCCCGACTAGCGGGAAATACGAGCAGTACTTC. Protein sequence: CASSVTPTSGKYEQYF.

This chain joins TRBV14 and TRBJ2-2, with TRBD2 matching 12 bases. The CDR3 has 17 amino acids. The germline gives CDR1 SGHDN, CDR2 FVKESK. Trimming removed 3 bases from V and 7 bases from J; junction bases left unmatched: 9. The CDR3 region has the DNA TGTGCCAGCAGCCAGCGACTAGCGGGGGATCTAGGCGGGGAGCTGTTTTTT. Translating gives CASSQRLAGDLGGELFF.

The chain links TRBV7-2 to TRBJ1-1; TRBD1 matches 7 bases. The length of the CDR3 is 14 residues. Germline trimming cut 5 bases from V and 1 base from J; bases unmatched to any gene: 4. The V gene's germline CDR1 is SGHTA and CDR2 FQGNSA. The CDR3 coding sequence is TGTGCCAGCAGCCCCGGGACAGAGAACACTGAAGCTTTCTTT. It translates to CASSPGTENTEAFF.

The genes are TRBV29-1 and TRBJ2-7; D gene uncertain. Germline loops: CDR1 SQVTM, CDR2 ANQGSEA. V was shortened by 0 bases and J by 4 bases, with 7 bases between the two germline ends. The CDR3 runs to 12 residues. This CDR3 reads CSVEEPRYEQYF. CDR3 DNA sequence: TGCAGCGTTGAAGAGCCCAGATACGAGCAGTACTTC.

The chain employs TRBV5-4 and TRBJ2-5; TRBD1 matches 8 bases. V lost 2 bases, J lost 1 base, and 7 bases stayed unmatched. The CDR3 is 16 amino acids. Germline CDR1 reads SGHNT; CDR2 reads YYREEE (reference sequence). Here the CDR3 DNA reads TGTGCCAGCAGCTTCGACAGGGGAGGAGGCCAAGAGACCCAGTACTTC. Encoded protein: CASSFDRGGGQETQYF.

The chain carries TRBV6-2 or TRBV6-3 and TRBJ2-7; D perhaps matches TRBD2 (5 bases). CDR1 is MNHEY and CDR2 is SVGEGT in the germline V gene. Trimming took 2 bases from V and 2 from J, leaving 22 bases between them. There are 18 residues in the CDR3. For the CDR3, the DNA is TGTGCCAGCAGTTACGGGAGAGCCACGGGATTAAGGGCCTACGAGCAGTACTTC. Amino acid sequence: CASSYGRATGLRAYEQYF.

For the CDR3, the DNA is TGTGCCAGCAGCCCCCCAGGGCGCTGGTTGTTCTTT. It encodes CASSPPGRWLFF. The V gene is TRBV9, the J gene TRBJ1-1; tentatively, D is TRBD1 (5 bases). Per the germline V gene, CDR1 is SGDLS and CDR2 is YYNGEE. This CDR3 contains 12 residues. V lost 4 bases, J lost 14 bases, and 18 bases lay in between.

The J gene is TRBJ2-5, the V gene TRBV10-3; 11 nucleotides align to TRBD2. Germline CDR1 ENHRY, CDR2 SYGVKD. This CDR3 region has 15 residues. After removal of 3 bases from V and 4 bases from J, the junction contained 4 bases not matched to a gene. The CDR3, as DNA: TGTGCCATCAGTGATCCGGGACTAGCGGCAGAGACCCAGTACTTC. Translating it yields CAISDPGLAAETQYF.

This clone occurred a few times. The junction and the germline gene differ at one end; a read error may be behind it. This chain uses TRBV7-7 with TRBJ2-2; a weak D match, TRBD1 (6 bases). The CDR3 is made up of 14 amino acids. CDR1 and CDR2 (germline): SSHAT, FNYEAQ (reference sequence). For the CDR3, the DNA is TGTGCTAGCAGCCGCTTAGGGGGCACCGGGGAGCTGTTTTTT. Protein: CASSRLGGTGELFF.

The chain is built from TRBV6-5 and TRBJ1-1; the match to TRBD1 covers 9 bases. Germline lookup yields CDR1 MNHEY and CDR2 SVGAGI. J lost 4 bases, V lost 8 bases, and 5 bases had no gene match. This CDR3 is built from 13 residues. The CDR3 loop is CASFPGQGTEAFF. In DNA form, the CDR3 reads TGTGCCAGCTTTCCGGGACAGGGCACTGAAGCTTTCTTT.

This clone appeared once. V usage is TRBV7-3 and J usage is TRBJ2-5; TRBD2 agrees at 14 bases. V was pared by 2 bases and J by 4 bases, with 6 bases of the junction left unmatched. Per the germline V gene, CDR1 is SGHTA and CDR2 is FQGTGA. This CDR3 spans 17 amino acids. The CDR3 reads CASSLGTSGSGGETQYF. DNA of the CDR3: TGTGCCAGCAGCTTAGGGACTAGCGGGAGTGGGGGAGAGACCCAGTACTTC.